This T cell receptor (beta chain) comes out of a study of radiotherapy plus CTLA-4 blockade in lung cancer. Broader study findings: Alongside interferon-beta, early blood T cell clone dynamics were reportedly the best predictor of response.

As concerns this clone: Its antigen remains unknown.

The protocol was immunoSEQ multiplex PCR, while the TCRdb copy is restricted to in-frame clones and leaves out a portion. The sample includes 70,000 to 95,000 clones, approximately 82% of them seen just once. The sequences come from peripheral blood, collected from a patient treated with radiotherapy plus ipilimumab. The source of this sequence is a human donor with non-small cell lung cancer that progressed on radiotherapy plus ipilimumab.

CDR3 residues: CASSSRTSAPGELFF. DNA for the CDR3: TGTGCCAGCAGCTCACGGACTAGTGCGCCCGGGGAGCTGTTTTTT. This rearrangement joins TRBV7-2 to TRBJ2-2; 7 bases line up with TRBD2. The germline V gene has CDR1 SGHTA and CDR2 FQGNSA. Trimming took 4 bases from V and 6 from J; bases not matched to a gene: 8. The CDR3 consists of 15 residues.